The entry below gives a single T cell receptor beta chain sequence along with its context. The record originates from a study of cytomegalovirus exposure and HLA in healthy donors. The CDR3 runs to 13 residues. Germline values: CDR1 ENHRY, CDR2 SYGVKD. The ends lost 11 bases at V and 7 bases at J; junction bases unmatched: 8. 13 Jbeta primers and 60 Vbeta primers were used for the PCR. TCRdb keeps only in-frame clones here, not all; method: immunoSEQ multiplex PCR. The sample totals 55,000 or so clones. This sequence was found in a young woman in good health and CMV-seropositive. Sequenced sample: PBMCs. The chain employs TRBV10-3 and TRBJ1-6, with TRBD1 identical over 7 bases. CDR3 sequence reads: CASLQGWNSPLHF. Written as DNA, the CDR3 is TGTGCCTCTCTACAGGGGTGGAATTCACCCCTCCACTTT.